Below are 9 T cell receptor beta chains sequenced from a single sample in a study of CD8 T cells in ankylosing spondylitis. Via MiXCR, TCRdb re-called the 5' RACE reads, giving one row per CDR3 protein. The profile shows 200,000 or so distinct CDR3 sequences, 10% to 15% of them singletons. Sequenced sample: blood, either unsorted or a sorted T cell fraction (not recorded which). These TCRs come from a female donor with ankylosing spondylitis or in good health (not recorded which).

The table lists this clonotype with many counts. The V and J genes are TRBV12-3 or TRBV12-4 and TRBJ1-4; D is unclear. The CDR3 sequence is 14 residues long. V was cut by 6 bases and J by 8 bases, with 16 bases left in between. The CDR3 sequence is CASSATFPREKLFF. The CDR3 DNA sequence: TGTGCCAGCAGCGCGACGTTCCCTAGGGAAAAACTGTTTTTT.

There are many counts of this clonotype. V usage is TRBV3-1 and J usage is TRBJ1-2; tentative D call: TRBD1 (6 bases). This CDR3 comprises 11 residues. Germline V gives CDR1 LGHDT, CDR2 YNNKEL (reference sequence). V was clipped by 8 bases and J by 6 bases, with 10 bases between them. The CDR3 coding sequence is TGTGCCAGCCACGGGGGCCATGGCTACACCTTC. Protein: CASHGGHGYTF.

This chain uses TRBV3-1 with TRBJ1-2; TRBD1 matches 10 bases. The CDR3 length is 15 residues. From germline, CDR1 is LGHDT and CDR2 YNNKEL (reference sequence). V was clipped by 2 bases and J by 6 bases; unmatched bases: 6. DNA for the CDR3: TGTGCCAGCAGCCAATCCGGACAGGGGGAGCATGGCTACACCTTC. Translating gives CASSQSGQGEHGYTF.

This clonotype was counted at least ten times. The V gene is TRBV10-3, the J gene TRBJ2-3; 9 bases match TRBD2. Germline CDR1 reads ENHRY; CDR2 reads SYGVKD. The V and J ends lost 3 bases and 5 bases, in that order; junction bases with no gene match: 6. The CDR3 extends over 15 amino acids. The chain's CDR3 is CAISDLAGTGDTQYF. CDR3 sequence (DNA): TGTGCCATCAGTGACCTAGCGGGAACGGGAGATACGCAGTATTTT.

CDR3 sequence: CASSQGGLAGGYNEQFF. CDR3 coding DNA: TGTGCCAGCAGCCAAGGAGGGCTAGCGGGGGGGTACAATGAGCAGTTCTTC. This sequence joins TRBV3-1 and TRBJ2-1, with 12 bases that match TRBD2. The CDR3 is 17 residues long. The V and J ends lost 1 base and 4 bases, in that order; junction bases with no gene match: 5. Germline V gene lookup returns CDR1 LGHDT and CDR2 YNNKEL (reference sequence).

The sample holds many counts of this clonotype. V gene TRBV7-2 combines with J gene TRBJ1-2, with a tentative D call TRBD1 (5 bases). CDR1 is SGHTA, CDR2 FQGNSA, per germline. CDR3 length: 15 amino acids. The ends were cut back, 1 base at V and 0 bases at J, with 9 bases in the middle. CDR3 bases: TGTGCCAGCAGCTTAGGAGGGGAGACTAACTATGGCTACACCTTC. It is translated as CASSLGGETNYGYTF.

This clonotype was seen ten or more times. This rearrangement joins TRBV7-2 to TRBJ2-7; 9 positions match TRBD2. With 5 bases clipped from V and 5 bases from J, the junction kept 7 bases outside the gene matches. CDR3 length equals 14 residues. Per the germline V gene, CDR1 is SGHTA and CDR2 is FQGNSA. DNA of the CDR3: TGTGCCAGCAGCATGGGACTAGCATCCCACGAGCAGTACTTC. It yields the protein CASSMGLASHEQYF. Full variable domain (rest looked up from reference TRBV7-2 and TRBJ2-7): GAGVSQSPSNKVTEKGKDVELRCDPISGHTALYWYRQSLGQGLEFLIYFQGNSAPDKSGLPSDRFSAERTGGSVSTLTIQRTQQEDSAVYLCASSMGLASHEQYFGPGTRLTVT.

The table lists this clonotype with a few counts. The chain uses TRBV19 and TRBJ1-5; possibly TRBD1 for D (6 bases). V lost 3 bases to trimming and J lost 9 bases, with 18 bases between them. Looked up from germline, CDR1 is LNHDA and CDR2 is SQIVND (reference sequence). The CDR3 is 15 residues long. CDR3 coding DNA: TGTGCCAGTAGTATGCCAGGGGATGAGGTAGGGCCCCAGCATTTT. Amino acids: CASSMPGDEVGPQHF.

There are many counts of this clonotype. J is TRBJ2-7 and V is TRBV20-1; no firm D call. CDR3 size: 13 residues. V lost 0 bases and J 1 base, leaving 7 bases between the germline ends. The germline V gene has CDR1 DFQATT and CDR2 SNEGSKA (reference sequence). CDR3: CSARDARSYEQYF. CDR3 nucleotide sequence: TGCAGTGCTAGAGATGCGCGATCCTACGAGCAGTACTTC.